Following are 3 T cell receptor beta chains from one sample sequenced in a study of blood T cells in healthy people across ages. Then a second PCR, running about 7 to 11 cycles, was carried out with a sample-barcoded 5' primer and a J-beta primer mix. MiXCR, applied by TCRdb to the 5' RACE reads, yields one record per CDR3 protein. The profile shows around 500,000 distinct CDR3 sequences, about 28% of them singletons. This sample was also put to use in a study of T cells of mothers and their children.

The specimen was blood. These TCRs come from a boy under 10 years old in good health.

This clonotype has more than one count but fewer than ten. V is TRBV27 and J is TRBJ2-4, with 11 bases that match TRBD2. This CDR3 comprises 16 residues. Germline-derived CDR1 and CDR2 are MNHEY and SMNVEV (reference sequence). V shed 6 bases, J shed 2 bases, and the junction held 6 bases outside the gene matches. The DNA for the CDR3 is TGTGCCAGCAGCGAGCTAGCGGGGGGCACCAAAAACATTCAGTACTTC. It yields the protein CASSELAGGTKNIQYF.

In its sample, this clonotype was seen a few times. The rearrangement links TRBV11-2 to TRBJ2-2; D gene ambiguous. Germline V gives CDR1 SGHAT, CDR2 FQNNGV. Between the trimmed V and J ends, which lost 0 bases and 7 bases, there was a span of 9 bases. This CDR3 spans 14 amino acids. In DNA, the CDR3 is TGTGCCAGCAGCTTAGATCTTGGTGTCGGGGAGCTGTTTTTT. This codes for CASSLDLGVGELFF.

This chain uses TRBV5-1 with TRBJ2-3, with D perhaps TRBD2 (5 bases). V gave up 3 bases and J gave up 0 bases, with 8 bases separating them. The germline V gene has CDR1 SGHRS and CDR2 YFSETQ. The CDR3 runs 14 residues. CDR3 sequence (DNA): TGCGCCAGCAGCTCTAGCTTTAGCACAGATACGCAGTATTTT. Translated: CASSSSFSTDTQYF.